A single sample gave rise to the 11 T cell receptor beta chains below, sequenced in a study of blood T cell repertoires in COVID-19. Here immunoSEQ multiplex PCR was the method, and the copy in TCRdb shows in-frame clones only, minus some. The repertoire has 100,000 to 150,000 clones, approximately 85% of them found once; the top ten carry roughly 6.7%. Sequenced: peripheral blood. These receptors all come from a man older than 75 with active or convalescent COVID-19.

This chain uses TRBV9 with TRBJ2-1, with 9 bases that match TRBD1. The CDR3 loop spans 16 amino acids. V shed 0 bases and J 6 bases; nucleotides not matched to a gene: 7. Germline V lookup: CDR1 SGDLS, CDR2 YYNGEE. This CDR3 reads CASSVEDRGIGNEQFF. DNA of the CDR3: TGTGCCAGCAGCGTAGAGGACAGGGGCATTGGCAATGAGCAGTTCTTC.

The CDR3 is CASSLRDRARETQYF. The CDR3 DNA reads as TGTGCCAGCAGTTTAAGAGACAGGGCAAGAGAGACCCAGTACTTC. The rearrangement links TRBV28 to TRBJ2-5; TRBD1 aligns across 7 bases. The CDR3 loop spans 15 amino acids. Looked up from germline, CDR1 is MDHEN and CDR2 is SYDVKM. V lost 2 bases to trimming and J lost 4 bases; unmatched junction nucleotides: 7.

The chain combines TRBV28 with TRBJ2-7; no firm D call. Germline assignment: CDR1 MDHEN and CDR2 SYDVKM. This CDR3 is 12 amino acids long. Trimming left V 2 bases short and J 2 bases short, with 4 bases between. CDR3 in amino acids: CASSLLPYEQYF. In nucleotides, the CDR3 is TGTGCCAGCAGTTTACTCCCCTACGAGCAGTACTTC.

This chain joins TRBV6-2 or TRBV6-3 and TRBJ1-1; tentative D call: TRBD1 (6 bases). Germline V gene data show CDR1 as MNHEY and CDR2 as SVGEGT. With 0 bases removed from V and 1 base from J, the gap between germline ends came to 15 bases. CDR3 length equals 17 residues. The CDR3 region has the DNA TGTGCCAGCAGTTACTCGACGGGGGGCGCGCGGAACACTGAAGCTTTCTTT. This sequence encodes CASSYSTGGARNTEAFF.

The chain employs TRBV28 and TRBJ2-7; 9 nucleotides match TRBD1. Germline-derived CDR1 and CDR2 are MDHEN and SYDVKM. V lost 5 bases, J lost 5 bases, and 7 bases stayed unmatched. The CDR3 is 14 residues long. DNA of the CDR3: TGTGCCAGCAGTACAGGGACAGGGTTCGACGAGCAGTACTTC. Protein: CASSTGTGFDEQYF.

J is TRBJ2-5 and V is TRBV30, with a tentative D call TRBD1 (6 bases). Germline V gene data show CDR1 as GTSNPN and CDR2 as SVGIG (reference sequence). The CDR3 extends over 14 amino acids. V was clipped by 2 bases and J by 1 base, with 11 bases between them. In nucleotides, the CDR3 is TGTGCCTGGAGTACCGGGACACTCCAAGAGACCCAGTACTTC. The encoded protein is CAWSTGTLQETQYF.

The CDR3: CASSLVWTGTGGRTDTQYF. CDR3 sequence (DNA): TGTGCCAGCAGCTTAGTTTGGACCGGGACAGGGGGCAGGACAGATACGCAGTATTTT. The chain carries TRBV11-2 and TRBJ2-3; 12 bases line up with TRBD1. In germline, CDR1 is SGHAT, CDR2 FQNNGV. Trimming removed 1 base from V and 3 bases from J; junction bases left unmatched: 11. This CDR3 has 19 amino acids.

Here the CDR3 reads CASSPNRASEAFF. CDR3 bases: TGTGCCAGCTCACCAAACAGGGCCAGCGAAGCTTTCTTT. The chain is built from TRBV18 and TRBJ1-1; TRBD1 might be the D (6 bases). The CDR3 is 13 residues long. V was pared by 2 bases and J by 8 bases, with 12 bases between. Germline lookup yields CDR1 KGHSH and CDR2 LQKENI.

The chain is built from TRBV7-2 and TRBJ2-1, with a weak D call TRBD1 (7 bases). This CDR3 spans 16 amino acids. V was trimmed by 3 bases and J by 1 base, leaving 13 bases between them. Germline CDR1 reads SGHTA; CDR2 reads FQGNSA. CDR3 protein: CASSFARGASYNEQFF. In nucleotides, the CDR3 is TGTGCCAGCAGCTTTGCCAGGGGGGCTTCCTACAATGAGCAGTTCTTC.

The rearrangement uses TRBV20-1 and TRBJ2-5; no clear D. Germline assignment: CDR1 DFQATT and CDR2 SNEGSKA (reference sequence). Trimming pared 7 bases from V and 5 bases from J, leaving 11 bases between. The CDR3 sequence is 11 residues long. This CDR3 is CSGWFGETQYF. As DNA, the CDR3 is TGCAGTGGCTGGTTCGGGGAGACCCAGTACTTC.

The chain has TRBV19 and TRBJ2-1, with 9 bases aligning to TRBD2. CDR1 is LNHDA, CDR2 SQIVND, per germline (reference sequence). The CDR3 contains 15 residues. V was clipped by 7 bases and J by 1 base; unmatched bases: 5. CDR3 loop: CASIQAGGSYNEQFF. CDR3 sequence (DNA): TGTGCCAGTATCCAAGCGGGAGGATCCTACAATGAGCAGTTCTTC.